This T cell receptor (beta chain) was profiled in a study of blood T cell repertoires in COVID-19. V was cut by 2 bases and J by 0 bases, with 7 bases left in between. The CDR3 consists of 14 residues. Germline CDR1 reads SNHLY; CDR2 reads FYNNEI. Source study methods: Reference gene primers were amplified, and this amplification served to estimate nucleated cell counts. Sequenced by immunoSEQ multiplex PCR; TCRdb stores in-frame clones only, minus some. That table gives V, J and clone size, and the DNA gave D and trimming. The data contain about 170,000 clones, about 83% of them singletons. Sequenced sample: peripheral blood. This TCR derives from a man between 18 and 29 years old with active or convalescent COVID-19. V and J are TRBV2 and TRBJ2-5; weak D call: TRBD1 (5 bases). The CDR3 DNA is TGTGCCAGCAGTGAATGGGGCAACCAAGAGACCCAGTACTTC. Protein sequence: CASSEWGNQETQYF.